What follows are 18 T cell receptor beta chains derived from one specimen sequenced in a study of cytomegalovirus exposure and HLA in healthy donors. The PCR was carried out with 60 Vbeta primers and 13 Jbeta primers. TCRdb's table, derived via immunoSEQ multiplex PCR, lists solely in-frame clones and lacks some. The data contain about 130,000 clones, roughly four fifths of them seen just once; the ten biggest clones take up 1% to 1.5%. The sample was PBMCs. The source is a girl under 10 years old in good health and CMV-seronegative.

The CDR3 here is CAISESERVNYGYTF. CDR3 in DNA: TGTGCCATCAGTGAGTCGGAACGGGTGAACTATGGCTACACCTTC. The rearrangement uses TRBV10-3 and TRBJ1-2; no definite D call. In germline, CDR1 is ENHRY, CDR2 SYGVKD. The CDR3 covers 15 residues. V lost 0 bases, J lost 2 bases, and 10 bases lay in between.

The gene calls are TRBV7-3 and TRBJ2-3; TRBD1 might be the D (6 bases). Trimming removed 2 bases from V and 2 bases from J, with 14 bases in between. The germline V gene has CDR1 SGHTA and CDR2 FQGTGA. This CDR3 comprises 16 residues. In DNA form, the CDR3 reads TGTGCCAGCAGCTTATTAGGCCGGGACAACACAGATACGCAGTATTTT. Translation: CASSLLGRDNTDTQYF.

The V gene is TRBV7-9, the J gene TRBJ1-1, with D hard to call. The CDR3 totals 12 residues. The V end lost 4 bases, the J end lost 5 bases, and 8 bases lay between the germline ends. Germline assignment: CDR1 SEHNR and CDR2 FQNEAQ (reference sequence). This CDR3 is CASSSLRTEAFF. CDR3 in DNA: TGTGCCAGCAGCTCTTTGAGAACTGAAGCTTTCTTT.

The chain couples TRBV6-6 to TRBJ1-4; D unclear. V lost 5 bases and J 4 bases, leaving 5 bases between the germline ends. The CDR3 consists of 12 residues. CDR1 is MNHNY, CDR2 SVGAGI, per germline (reference sequence). The CDR3 is CASSNSNEKLFF. The CDR3 coding sequence is TGTGCCAGCAGTAATAGTAATGAAAAACTGTTTTTT.

The chain has TRBV6-4 and TRBJ2-7; maybe TRBD2 (6 bases). The CDR3 is made up of 12 amino acids. CDR1 MRHNA and CDR2 SNTAGT come from the germline V gene. V was cut by 7 bases and J by 7 bases, with 14 bases left in between. Here the CDR3 DNA reads TGTGCCAGCAAAAAGATGCGGGGAGAGCAGTACTTC. It encodes CASKKMRGEQYF.

The rearrangement links TRBV7-9 to TRBJ1-1, with D tentatively TRBD1 (5 bases). CDR1 SEHNR and CDR2 FQNEAQ come from the germline V gene (reference sequence). This CDR3 is built from 13 residues. The V end lost 4 bases, the J end lost 11 bases, and 17 bases lay between the germline ends. The CDR3 DNA is TGTGCCAGCAGCTCGGTAGGACAAGTTGGGGCTTTCTTT. Amino acids: CASSSVGQVGAFF.

V gene TRBV18 combines with J gene TRBJ1-2, with 8 bases identical to TRBD1. Losses at the gene ends were 3 bases for V and 4 bases for J; bases not matched to a gene: 7. Germline CDR1 is KGHSH and CDR2 is LQKENI. The CDR3 loop spans 15 amino acids. The CDR3 DNA is TGTGCCAGCTCACCTGAGTCCAGGGGGCTCTATGGCTACACCTTC. Its protein product is CASSPESRGLYGYTF. The whole variable domain, remainder taken from reference TRBV18 and TRBJ1-2, is NAGVMQNPRHLVRRRGQEARLRCSPMKGHSHVYWYRQLPEEGLKFMVYLQKENIIDESGMPKERFSAEFPKEGPSILRIQQVVRGDSAAYFCASSPESRGLYGYTFGSGTRLTVV.

The chain has TRBV19 and TRBJ2-1; 9 bases are shared with TRBD2. V trimming: 1 base; J trimming: 5 bases; junction bases outside the gene matches: 9. The CDR3 covers 17 residues. Germline values: CDR1 LNHDA, CDR2 SQIVND (reference sequence). Here the CDR3 DNA reads TGTGCCAGTAGTATAGTCAGGCTAGCGGGATTTGACAATGAGCAGTTCTTC. It encodes CASSIVRLAGFDNEQFF.

The chain employs TRBV30 and TRBJ1-2, with D maybe TRBD1 (6 bases). The length of the CDR3 is 13 residues. Germline V gene data show CDR1 as GTSNPN and CDR2 as SVGIG (reference sequence). Trimming took off 3 bases at V and 3 bases at J, with 11 bases between the two ends. The CDR3 bases are TGTGCCTGGAGCCCGGACAGAGACTATGGCTACACCTTC. Amino acids: CAWSPDRDYGYTF.

The rearrangement joins TRBV4-2 to TRBJ1-3; D ambiguous. The germline gives CDR1 LGHNA, CDR2 YNFKEQ. CDR3 length equals 12 residues. V lost 3 bases and J lost 8, with 8 bases in between. The CDR3 nucleotides read TGTGCCAGCAGCCATACGGGAGACACCATATATTTT. Protein product: CASSHTGDTIYF.

This chain joins TRBV27 and TRBJ1-1, with 8 bases matching TRBD1. CDR1 and CDR2 (germline): MNHEY, SMNVEV (reference sequence). The CDR3 spans 13 residues. With V trimmed by 8 bases and J by 4 bases, 6 bases remained unmatched. The CDR3 loop reads CASFTGGTTEAFF. The DNA of the CDR3 is TGTGCCAGCTTTACAGGGGGTACCACTGAAGCTTTCTTT.

The chain couples TRBV4-1 to TRBJ2-7; possibly TRBD1 for D (6 bases). The CDR3 is made up of 16 amino acids. V gave up 4 bases and J gave up 3 bases, with 19 bases separating them. Looked up from germline, CDR1 is MGHRA and CDR2 is YSYEKL. For the CDR3, the DNA is TGCGCCAGCAGCCCTGGTACTCTAAGGGGGTACTACGAGCAGTACTTC. It specifies CASSPGTLRGYYEQYF.

The chain has TRBV29-1 and TRBJ1-3; D unresolved. Germline CDR1 is SQVTM and CDR2 is ANQGSEA. The CDR3 consists of 13 residues. V lost 1 base to trimming and J lost 1 base, with 5 bases between them. CDR3 nucleotides: TGCAGCGTTGAAGTTGTATCTGGAAACACCATATATTTT. Protein sequence: CSVEVVSGNTIYF.

The chain has TRBV7-9 and TRBJ1-1, with TRBD1 matching over 10 bases. This CDR3 is built from 18 residues. Germline CDR1 and CDR2: SEHNR and FQNEAQ (reference sequence). V shed 4 bases and J 5 bases; nucleotides not matched to a gene: 16. CDR3 region: CASSSGGDRGPYLTEAFF. The CDR3 DNA sequence: TGTGCCAGCAGCTCCGGAGGCGACAGGGGGCCCTATCTTACTGAAGCTTTCTTT.

This chain uses TRBV7-9 with TRBJ1-1, with TRBD1 identical over 10 bases. There are 15 residues in the CDR3. The germline gives CDR1 SEHNR, CDR2 FQNEAQ (reference sequence). With 7 bases clipped from V and 0 bases from J, the junction kept 5 bases outside the gene matches. Here the CDR3 reads CASKTGGLMNTEAFF. The CDR3 DNA sequence: TGTGCCAGCAAGACAGGGGGCCTTATGAACACTGAAGCTTTCTTT.

The chain combines TRBV14 with TRBJ1-2; a possible D gene is TRBD1 (5 bases). This CDR3 contains 13 residues. V was pared by 1 base and J by 4 bases, with 7 bases between. Germline V gene lookup returns CDR1 SGHDN and CDR2 FVKESK. The CDR3 DNA follows: TGTGCCAGCAGCCAAGTAGACAGCTATGGCTACACCTTC. Translating gives CASSQVDSYGYTF.

The chain has TRBV4-3 and TRBJ2-3; no clear D. This CDR3 is 15 amino acids long. V was trimmed by 0 bases and J by 1 base, leaving 8 bases between them. Germline V CDR1 and CDR2: LGHNA, YSLEER. The CDR3 spells CASSQDGLRTDTQYF. CDR3 sequence (DNA): TGCGCCAGCAGCCAAGATGGCCTCCGCACAGATACGCAGTATTTT.

The V and J genes are TRBV7-6 and TRBJ1-2; 9 bases fit TRBD1. CDR1 and CDR2 from the germline V gene are SGHVS and FNYEAQ. Losses at the gene ends were 3 bases for V and 4 bases for J; bases not matched to a gene: 6. The CDR3 runs 15 residues. The CDR3 region is CASSLGTGKGYGYTF. The DNA of the CDR3 is TGTGCCAGCAGCTTGGGGACAGGGAAAGGCTATGGCTACACCTTC.